The clone carrying this T cell receptor (beta chain) has a handful of counts. The junction shows a germline mismatch at one end, possibly a read error. The data were obtained in a study of immune characterization of retroperitoneal liposarcoma. The germline gives CDR1 SGHVS, CDR2 FNYEAQ. This CDR3 is 13 amino acids long. Each CDR3 protein is one row after TCRdb ran MiXCR on the PCR reads. The sample consists of approximately 7,200 distinct CDR3 sequences, roughly 29% of them appearing once. The sample was tumor tissue. This receptor was taken from a female donor with retroperitoneal liposarcoma. The V and J genes are TRBV7-6 and TRBJ2-1; the D is unclear. The chain's CDR3 is CASSLPDGETQFF. As DNA, the CDR3 is TGTGCTAGCAGCTTGCCCGACGGCGAGACCCAGTTCTTC.